The clone carrying this TCR beta chain was seen many times. These data belong to a study of regulatory T cells in long-lasting Graves disease. The CDR3 is 19 residues long. The V and J ends lost 0 bases and 2 bases respectively, with 21 bases between them. The V gene's germline CDR1 is LGHDT and CDR2 YNNKEL (reference sequence). The time point was: newly diagnosed GD, antithyroid drugs for less than 3 months. PBMC-derived RNA was used for the TCR library. Relying on iRepertoire HTBI primers and Arm-PCR of CDR3 regions, the team built TCR beta libraries. Using its own MiXCR run on the multiplex PCR reads, TCRdb lists one record per CDR3 protein. The sample includes about 460,000 distinct CDR3 sequences, 11% to 15% of them seen just once. The data were also submitted as part of a second study, on T cells in Graves' hyperthyroidism and ophthalmopathy.

The sequences come from peripheral blood mononuclear cells (PBMCs), collected at new diagnosis, from a patient treated with antithyroid drugs. This chain joins TRBV3-1 and TRBJ2-3; D is uncertain. This clonotype was sampled from a woman aged 50 to 65 with Graves disease. This chain's CDR3 is CASSQDIWGIGRNTDTQYF. The CDR3 region has the DNA TGTGCCAGCAGCCAAGATATTTGGGGAATCGGAAGGAACACAGATACGCAGTATTTT.